These 14 T cell receptor beta chains came from one sample sequenced in a study of response to subunit inactivated influenza vaccine. TCRdb reprocessed the RT-PCR reads with MiXCR, giving one entry per CDR3 protein. The table records about 780,000 distinct CDR3 sequences, about a fifth of them present only once. Material: PBMCs from blood, obtained around 5 days after vaccination. These receptor sequences come from a man between 50 and 59 years old who received an inactivated influenza vaccine.

V gene TRBV9 combines with J gene TRBJ2-1, with D possibly TRBD1 on 7 matching bases. The V gene's germline CDR1 is SGDLS and CDR2 YYNGEE. The CDR3 is made up of 16 amino acids. V was pared by 0 bases and J by 4 bases, with 14 bases between. The CDR3 region is CASSVVGRGAYNEQFF. CDR3 coding DNA: TGTGCCAGCAGCGTAGTTGGCAGGGGGGCTTACAATGAGCAGTTCTTC. The complete variable domain, with remaining parts taken from reference TRBV9 and TRBJ2-1, reads DSGVTQTPKHLITATGQRVTLRCSPRSGDLSVYWYQQSLDQGLQFLIQYYNGEERAKGNILERFSAQQFPDLHSELNLSSLELGDSALYFCASSVVGRGAYNEQFFGPGTRLTVL.

V usage is TRBV24-1 and J usage is TRBJ2-5; D not certain. CDR3 length equals 15 residues. Germline V gives CDR1 KGHDR, CDR2 SFDVKD. The V end was cut by 4 bases, the J end by 3 bases, with 14 bases between. This CDR3 reads CATSDPANVKETQYF. The CDR3 nucleotides are TGTGCCACCAGTGACCCTGCCAACGTAAAAGAGACCCAGTACTTC.

The chain links TRBV6-7 to TRBJ1-1, with TRBD1 as a possible D gene (6 bases). TRBV6-7 is identified as an open reading frame with a role that is uncertain. CDR3 size: 12 residues. Trimming took 11 bases from V and 2 from J, leaving 12 bases between them. The CDR3 protein is CAGGTINTEAFF. CDR3 in DNA: TGTGCCGGAGGGACAATCAACACTGAAGCTTTCTTT.

This clonotype was seen repeatedly, ten times or more. The genes are TRBV5-1 and TRBJ2-7, with D uncertain. The CDR3 has 15 amino acids. CDR1 is SGHRS and CDR2 is YFSETQ in the germline V gene. V gave up 4 bases and J gave up 2 bases, with 16 bases separating them. The CDR3 coding sequence is TGCGCCAGCAGCCCCGGTCGGGTACCCACCTACGAGCAGTACTTC. It yields the protein CASSPGRVPTYEQYF.

The chain employs TRBV6-1 and TRBJ2-7; D is unresolved. This CDR3 is 14 amino acids long. V was trimmed by 4 bases and J by 0 bases, leaving 10 bases between them. Germline V lookup: CDR1 MNHNS, CDR2 SASEGT. This CDR3 reads CASSVDPTSYEQYF. The CDR3, as DNA: TGTGCCAGCAGTGTCGATCCAACCTCCTACGAGCAGTACTTC.

The chain combines TRBV4-3 with TRBJ2-7; 12 nucleotides agree with TRBD2. Unmatched junction bases numbered 4, after V lost 4 bases and J lost 3 bases. This CDR3 is 15 amino acids long. Germline CDR1 reads LGHNA; CDR2 reads YSLEER. The CDR3 coding sequence is TGCGCCAGCAGCCGAGGACTAGCGGGGTTCTACGAGCAGTACTTC. Amino acids: CASSRGLAGFYEQYF.

There are many counts of this clonotype. V gene TRBV12-3 or TRBV12-4 combines with J gene TRBJ2-2; no definite D call. Deletions cut 5 bases from V and 4 bases from J, with 8 bases between. This CDR3 spans 13 amino acids. The CDR3 reads CASSLGFTGELFF. CDR3 sequence (DNA): TGTGCCAGCAGTCTGGGCTTCACCGGGGAGCTGTTTTTT.

This clonotype has just a few counts. The rearrangement uses TRBV12-3 or TRBV12-4 and TRBJ1-2, with D unresolved. V gave up 7 bases and J gave up 4 bases, with 16 bases separating them. There are 14 residues in the CDR3. The CDR3 is CASNPDLRGYGYTF. In DNA, the CDR3 is TGTGCCAGCAACCCGGACCTTCGGGGCTATGGCTACACCTTC.

This clonotype has just a few counts. J is TRBJ1-6 and V is TRBV12-3 or TRBV12-4; D is perhaps TRBD1 (6 bases). V was trimmed by 2 bases and J by 10 bases, leaving 12 bases between them. The CDR3 has 14 residues. Written as DNA, the CDR3 is TGTGCCAGCAGTTTAAGGGGGGAGTACTCACCCCTCCACTTT. The encoded protein is CASSLRGEYSPLHF.

The rearrangement joins TRBV15 to TRBJ2-1, with 8 positions matching TRBD1. This CDR3 has 13 amino acids. After removal of 2 bases from V and 15 bases from J, the junction contained 9 bases not matched to a gene. Per germline, CDR1 LNHNV and CDR2 YYDKDF (reference sequence). The CDR3: CATSRNTGGEGFF. For the CDR3, the DNA is TGTGCCACCAGCAGAAACACAGGGGGAGAGGGGTTCTTC.

This chain joins TRBV12-3 or TRBV12-4 and TRBJ2-5, with TRBD2 matching over 9 bases. CDR3 length: 16 amino acids. V shed 2 bases, J shed 5 bases, and the junction held 9 bases outside the gene matches. The CDR3 nucleotides read TGTGCCAGCAGTTTACAGGCGGGAGGGCCGTTGGAGACCCAGTACTTC. It specifies CASSLQAGGPLETQYF.

The rearrangement links TRBV20-1 to TRBJ2-7; 13 positions match TRBD2. V gave up 6 bases and J gave up 6 bases; unmatched junction bases: 8. Germline V gene sequence: CDR1 DFQATT, CDR2 SNEGSKA (reference sequence). CDR3 length equals 14 residues. In DNA, the CDR3 is TGCAGTGCCTCCGGACTAGCGGGGGCTCGCGAGCAGTACTTC. This encodes CSASGLAGAREQYF.

The chain couples TRBV20-1 to TRBJ2-3; no firm D call. The CDR3 has 15 amino acids. From germline, CDR1 is DFQATT and CDR2 SNEGSKA (reference sequence). V lost 3 bases to trimming and J lost 0 bases, with 13 bases between them. CDR3 bases: TGCAGTGCTAGGATAACCTACTCTAGCACAGATACGCAGTATTTT. Protein product: CSARITYSSTDTQYF.

This clonotype was counted once. The chain carries TRBV28 and TRBJ1-1; D remains unclear. The CDR3 covers 15 residues. V was trimmed by 4 bases and J by 3 bases, leaving 15 bases between them. The germline V gene encodes CDR1 MDHEN and CDR2 SYDVKM. The CDR3 is CASSSYPRWDTEAFF. CDR3 in DNA: TGTGCCAGCAGTTCCTACCCGAGATGGGACACTGAAGCTTTCTTT.